This T cell receptor beta chain was identified in a study of OX40 agonist ivuxolimab in advanced cancers. The study in broad terms: Ivuxolimab, which targeted the costimulatory receptor OX40 (CD134), was an agonistic, fully human IgG2 monoclonal antibody. Patients were allowed to have had prior anti-PD-1, anti-PD-L1 or anti-CTLA-4 therapy, and around 43% of the dose-escalation patients had been treated with checkpoint inhibitors. The point of sequencing TCRbeta in the periphery was to test whether ivuxolimab changed TCR sequence diversity and drove clonal T-cell expansion. Partial responses occurred in three dose-escalation patients: two with cutaneous melanoma and one with hepatocellular carcinoma. Among the roughly 54 dose-escalation patients, around 20 had hepatocellular carcinoma, approximately 15 melanoma, 9 renal cell carcinoma and 9 head and neck cancer. Intravenous ivuxolimab was administered to patients every 2 weeks at six dose levels: 0.01, 0.1, 0.3, 1.5, 3 and 10 mg/kg. The paper covers the monotherapy dose-escalation part of the phase I ivuxolimab trial, which included N of about 50 patients. In the dose-escalation cohort, around four fifths of patients were male, and the mean age was roughly 60 years with a range of about 20 to 80.

As to this clone: Its antigen is unknown. The sample holds no much larger clone one base away, and base qualities are not on file.

The study at large found these results: At doses from 0.1 to 3.0 mg/kg, clonal expansion was seen in both CD4+ and CD8+ blood T cells between baseline and week 6. In the 0.1-3.0 mg/kg groups, partial responders had among the lowest normalized peripheral clonal expansion, particularly in CD8+ T cells. After ivuxolimab, CD8+ T cells had more expanded clones than CD4+ T cells on average. The antigen specificity of the clonally expanded peripheral T cells was not determined. Low levels of normalized T-cell clonal expansion were also seen in some patients who did not respond.

CDR1 and CDR2, per the germline V gene, are SNHLY and FYNNEI. The CDR3, cysteine through phenylalanine, is 15 amino acids long. Only the CDR3 portion is preserved as DNA: 45 bases, with reading frame beginning at the first base. V is clipped by 2 bases and J by 2 bases, and the sequence between their germline boundaries is 12 bases long. Genomic DNA was extracted from sorted cells for sequencing of the TCRbeta CDR3 region. The immunoSEQ Assay was used for sequencing of TCRbeta CDR3 regions. TCRdb stores this immuneACCESS table with in-frame sequences only. Part of the clones is absent; in the studies checked, under half of the shortfall reflects unresolved V genes, and no reason is known for the rest. The sample contains tens of thousands of clones, over 80% of them found a single time. Jointly, the top ten make up around 0.31% of the sample. The trial excluded patients who had a history of autoimmune disease or were on systemic immunosuppression. Peripheral blood for TCR sequencing was drawn from every dose cohort at baseline, at cycle 4 day 1 and at cycle 7 day 1. Samples were obtained from an open-label, multicenter, first-in-human phase I dose-escalation trial of ivuxolimab. Adults with locally advanced or metastatic melanoma, renal cell, hepatocellular, or head and neck squamous cell carcinoma were enrolled in the trial. Before TCR sequencing, CD4+ T cells and CD8+ T cells from peripheral blood were sorted into separate populations.

Sequenced here: CD4+ or CD8+ T cells sorted from blood, sampled in a trial of the OX40 agonist ivuxolimab. The rearrangement combines TRBV2 with TRBJ1-2, with a weak D call of TRBD1 (5 bases match). The sequence derives from an adult with an advanced solid tumor such as melanoma, head and neck, liver or kidney cancer. The CDR3 loop reads CASSERGVGNYGYTF. The DNA is TGTGCCAGCAGTGAACGGGGGGTGGGGAACTATGGCTACACCTTC.